This T cell receptor beta chain was retrieved from a study of T cell changes during pregnancy in multiple sclerosis (dated by TCRdb to between 2018 and 2020). Describing the broader study: In women with multiple sclerosis, the researchers looked at how the T cell repertoire shifted as pregnancy progressed.

In its sample, this clone was seen once. It has no known antigen specificity. Base qualities are not recorded, but no much larger clone differs from it by a single base. The library came from the immunoSEQ multiplex PCR assay. TCRdb stores this immuneACCESS table with in-frame sequences only. Part of the clones is absent; in the studies checked, under half of the shortfall reflects unresolved V genes, and no reason is known for the rest. The sample data list 25,000 to 40,000 clones, and roughly 91% of these were observed just once. The ten biggest clones cover about 3.7% of the sample. This clonotype was sampled from a female donor in good health, enrolled as a control in a pregnancy study. This material consisted of CD8+ T cells from peripheral blood mononuclear cells, taken in the second trimester of pregnancy.

The CDR3 region: CASSPPHSSGANVLTF. The sequence in DNA is TGCGCCAGCAGCCCCCCGCATAGCTCTGGGGCCAACGTCCTGACTTTC. The chain is made from TRBV4-3 and TRBJ2-6; confidence is insufficient to name the D gene. At the junction V is shortened by 4 bases and J by 0 bases, with 10 bases in between. The CDR3 numbers 16 residues from cysteine through phenylalanine. Of the read, only the CDR3 DNA is kept; its 48 bases are in frame from base 1. CDR1 LGHNA and CDR2 YSLEER were looked up in the germline V gene.